This T cell receptor beta chain was identified in a study of T cell repertoires in cytomegalovirus infection. Overall study: Indications came from public TCR beta signatures; they pointed to CMV infection and to a matching HLA type.

The CDR3 totals 15 residues. The V end was cut by 4 bases, the J end by 6 bases, with 16 bases between. The V gene's germline CDR1 is DFQATT and CDR2 SNEGSKA (reference sequence). TCRdb called the reads again in MiXCR, with one record for every CDR3 protein. This table holds 210,000 or so distinct CDR3 sequences, 6% to 8% found once. To note about this clonotype: Antigen specificity is unknown.

Study-wide points: Cumulative public TCR beta family frequency identified CMV carriers with the relevant HLA. Across the ex vivo response, the dominant clonotypes were HLA-C-restricted CMV-specific TCR beta clonotypes.

The J gene is TRBJ1-6, the V gene TRBV20-1; D is uncertain. Specimen: PBMCs. The TCR was taken from a human donor in good health (CMV status not recorded). Some clones in this sample may be carry-over from other donors' samples. This chain's CDR3 is CSATPLGLINSPLHF. The DNA of the CDR3 is TGCAGTGCTACCCCCCTTGGGCTGATTAATTCACCCCTCCACTTT.